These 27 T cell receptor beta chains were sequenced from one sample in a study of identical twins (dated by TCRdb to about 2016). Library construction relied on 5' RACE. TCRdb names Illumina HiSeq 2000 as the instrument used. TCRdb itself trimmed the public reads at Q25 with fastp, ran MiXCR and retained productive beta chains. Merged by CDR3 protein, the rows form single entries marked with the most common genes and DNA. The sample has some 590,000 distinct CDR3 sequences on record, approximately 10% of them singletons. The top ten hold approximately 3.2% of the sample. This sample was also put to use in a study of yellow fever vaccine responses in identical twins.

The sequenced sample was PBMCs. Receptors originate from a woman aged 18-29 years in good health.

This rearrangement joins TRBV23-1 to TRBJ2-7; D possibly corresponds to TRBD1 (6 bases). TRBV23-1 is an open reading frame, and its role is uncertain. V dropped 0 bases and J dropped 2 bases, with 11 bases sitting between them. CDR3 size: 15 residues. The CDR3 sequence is CASSQSDRPAYEQYF. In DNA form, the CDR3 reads TGCGCCAGCAGTCAATCGGACAGACCAGCCTACGAGCAGTACTTC.

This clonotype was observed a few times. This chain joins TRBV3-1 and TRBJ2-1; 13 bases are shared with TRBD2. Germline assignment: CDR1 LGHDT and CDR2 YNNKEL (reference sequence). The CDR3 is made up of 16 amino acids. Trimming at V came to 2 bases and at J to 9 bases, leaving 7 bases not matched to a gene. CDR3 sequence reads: CASSQFGTSGKGEQFF. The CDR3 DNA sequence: TGTGCCAGCAGCCAATTCGGGACTAGCGGGAAGGGTGAGCAGTTCTTC.

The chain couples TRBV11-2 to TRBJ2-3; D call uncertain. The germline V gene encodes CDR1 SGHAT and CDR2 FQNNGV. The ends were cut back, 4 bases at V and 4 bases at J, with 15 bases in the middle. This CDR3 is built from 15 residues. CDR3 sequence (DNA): TGTGCCAGCAGCTCAGAAAGGATTGGGGCAGATACGCAGTATTTT. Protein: CASSSERIGADTQYF.

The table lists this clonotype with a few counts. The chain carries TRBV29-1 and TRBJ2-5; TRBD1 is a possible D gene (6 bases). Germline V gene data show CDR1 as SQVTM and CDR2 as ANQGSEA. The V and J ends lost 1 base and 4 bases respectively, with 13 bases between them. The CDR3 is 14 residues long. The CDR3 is CSVEGGQVRETQYF. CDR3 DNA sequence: TGCAGCGTTGAAGGGGGGCAAGTTCGAGAGACCCAGTACTTC.

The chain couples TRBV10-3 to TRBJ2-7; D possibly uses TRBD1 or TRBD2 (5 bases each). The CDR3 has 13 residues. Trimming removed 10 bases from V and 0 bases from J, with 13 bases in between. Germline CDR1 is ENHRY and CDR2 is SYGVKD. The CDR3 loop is CATGTALSYEQYF. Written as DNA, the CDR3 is TGTGCCACGGGGACCGCCCTCTCCTACGAGCAGTACTTC.

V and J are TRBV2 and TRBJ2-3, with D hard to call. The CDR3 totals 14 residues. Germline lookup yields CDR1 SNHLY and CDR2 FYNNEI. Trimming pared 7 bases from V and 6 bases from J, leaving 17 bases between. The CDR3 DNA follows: TGTGCCAGCAAAAGTCCACGGTTTGCGGATACGCAGTATTTT. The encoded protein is CASKSPRFADTQYF.

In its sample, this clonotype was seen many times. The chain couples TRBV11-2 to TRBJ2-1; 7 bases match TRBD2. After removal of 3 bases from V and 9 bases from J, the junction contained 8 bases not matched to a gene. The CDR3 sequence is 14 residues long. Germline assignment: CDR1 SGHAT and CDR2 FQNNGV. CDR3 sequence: CASSLGGSSSEQFF. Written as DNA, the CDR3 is TGTGCCAGCAGCTTGGGCGGGAGCTCGAGTGAGCAGTTCTTC.

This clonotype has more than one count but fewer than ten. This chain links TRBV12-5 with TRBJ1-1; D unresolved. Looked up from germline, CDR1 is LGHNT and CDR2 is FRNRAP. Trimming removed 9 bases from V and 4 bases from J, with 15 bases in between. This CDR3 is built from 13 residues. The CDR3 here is CASRPPEATEAFF. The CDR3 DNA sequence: TGTGCTAGCAGGCCCCCAGAGGCCACTGAAGCTTTCTTT.

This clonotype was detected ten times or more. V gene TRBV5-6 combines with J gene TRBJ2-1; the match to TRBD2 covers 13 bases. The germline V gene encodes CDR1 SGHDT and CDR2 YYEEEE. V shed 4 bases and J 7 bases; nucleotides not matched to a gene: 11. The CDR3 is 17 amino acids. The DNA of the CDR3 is TGTGCCAGCAGCCACACACTAGCGGGAGGGCCGGATAATGAGCAGTTCTTC. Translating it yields CASSHTLAGGPDNEQFF.

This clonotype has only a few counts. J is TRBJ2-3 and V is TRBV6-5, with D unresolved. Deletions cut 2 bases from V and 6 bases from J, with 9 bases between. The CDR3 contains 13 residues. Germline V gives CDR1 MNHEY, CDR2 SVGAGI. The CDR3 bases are TGTGCCAGCAGTTACCGGCTCGGTGATACGCAGTATTTT. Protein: CASSYRLGDTQYF.

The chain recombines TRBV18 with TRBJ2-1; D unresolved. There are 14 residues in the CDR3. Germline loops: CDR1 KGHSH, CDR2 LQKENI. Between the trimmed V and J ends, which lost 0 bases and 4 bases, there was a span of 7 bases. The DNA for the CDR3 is TGTGCCAGCTCACCACCTCTTAGGTACAATGAGCAGTTCTTC. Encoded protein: CASSPPLRYNEQFF.

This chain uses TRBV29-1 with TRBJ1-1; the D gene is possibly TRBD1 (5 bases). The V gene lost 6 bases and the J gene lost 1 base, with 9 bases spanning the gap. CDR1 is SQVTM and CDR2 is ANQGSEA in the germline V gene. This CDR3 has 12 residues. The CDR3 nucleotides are TGCAGCGTCGCAACAGGGAACACTGAAGCTTTCTTT. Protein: CSVATGNTEAFF. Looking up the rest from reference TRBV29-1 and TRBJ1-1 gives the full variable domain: SAVISQKPSRDICQRGTSLTIQCQVDSQVTMMFWYRQQPGQSLTLIATANQGSEATYESGFVIDKFPISRPNLTFSTLTVSNMSPEDSSIYLCSVATGNTEAFFGQGTRLTVV.

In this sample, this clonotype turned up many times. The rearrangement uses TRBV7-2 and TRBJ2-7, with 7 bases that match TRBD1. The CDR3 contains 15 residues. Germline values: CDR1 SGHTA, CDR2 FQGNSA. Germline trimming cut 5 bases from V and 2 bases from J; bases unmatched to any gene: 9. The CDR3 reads CASSTQGTETYEQYF. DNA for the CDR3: TGTGCCAGCAGCACGCAAGGGACAGAGACCTACGAGCAGTACTTC.

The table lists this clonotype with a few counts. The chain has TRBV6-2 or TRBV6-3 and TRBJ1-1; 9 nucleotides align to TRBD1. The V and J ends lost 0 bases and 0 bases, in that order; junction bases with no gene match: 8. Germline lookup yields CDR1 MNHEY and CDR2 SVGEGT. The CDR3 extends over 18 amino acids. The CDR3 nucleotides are TGTGCCAGCAGTTACTCGGGGTGGACAGGGGCGATGAACACTGAAGCTTTCTTT. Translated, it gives CASSYSGWTGAMNTEAFF.

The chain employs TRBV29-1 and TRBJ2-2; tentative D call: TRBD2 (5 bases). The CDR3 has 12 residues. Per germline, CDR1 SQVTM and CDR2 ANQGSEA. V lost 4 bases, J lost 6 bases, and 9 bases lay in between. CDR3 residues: CSVGREPGELFF. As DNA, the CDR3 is TGCAGCGTTGGTAGGGAGCCCGGGGAGCTGTTTTTT.

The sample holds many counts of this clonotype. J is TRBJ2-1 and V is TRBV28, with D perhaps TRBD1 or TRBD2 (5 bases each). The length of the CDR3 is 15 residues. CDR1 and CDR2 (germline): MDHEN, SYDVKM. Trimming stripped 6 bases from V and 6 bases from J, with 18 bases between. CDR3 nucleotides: TGTGCCAGCAGCCCAGGGTCTCGGGGAAGCAATGAGCAGTTCTTC. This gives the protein CASSPGSRGSNEQFF.

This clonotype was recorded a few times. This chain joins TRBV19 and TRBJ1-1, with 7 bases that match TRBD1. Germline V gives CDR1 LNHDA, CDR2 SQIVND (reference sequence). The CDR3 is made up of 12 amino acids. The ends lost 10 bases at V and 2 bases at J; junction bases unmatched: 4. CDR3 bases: TGTGCCACCCGACAGGGAAACACTGAAGCTTTCTTT. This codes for CATRQGNTEAFF.

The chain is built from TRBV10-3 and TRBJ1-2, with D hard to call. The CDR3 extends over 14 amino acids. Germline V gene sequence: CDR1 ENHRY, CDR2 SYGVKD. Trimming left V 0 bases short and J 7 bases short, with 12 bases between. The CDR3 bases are TGTGCCATCAGTGAGTCGTACGGGGAAGGTGGCTACACCTTC. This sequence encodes CAISESYGEGGYTF.

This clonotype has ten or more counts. CDR3 in DNA: TGTGCCTTACACGACGTGGGTACCTTCTACAATGAGCAGTTCTTC. Amino acid sequence: CALHDVGTFYNEQFF. V is TRBV2 and J is TRBJ2-1; D gene unclear. The CDR3 is 15 residues long. Trimming left V 11 bases short and J 3 bases short, with 20 bases between. Germline-derived CDR1 and CDR2 are SNHLY and FYNNEI. The full variable domain, rest sourced from reference TRBV2 and TRBJ2-1, is EPEVTQTPSHQVTQMGQEVILRCVPISNHLYFYWYRQILGQKVEFLVSFYNNEISEKSEIFDDQFSVERPDGSNFTLKIRSTKLEDSAMYFCALHDVGTFYNEQFFGPGTRLTVL.

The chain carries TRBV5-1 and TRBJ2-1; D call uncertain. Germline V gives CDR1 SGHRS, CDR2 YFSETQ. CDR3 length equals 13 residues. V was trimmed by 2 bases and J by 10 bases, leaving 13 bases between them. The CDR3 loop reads CASSFLLKGEQFF. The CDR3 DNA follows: TGCGCCAGCAGCTTTCTATTGAAAGGGGAGCAGTTCTTC. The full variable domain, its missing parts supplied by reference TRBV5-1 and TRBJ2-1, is KAGVTQTPRYLIKTRGQQVTLSCSPISGHRSVSWYQQTPGQGLQFLFEYFSETQRNKGNFPGRFSGRQFSNSRSEMNVSTLELGDSALYLCASSFLLKGEQFFGPGTRLTVL.

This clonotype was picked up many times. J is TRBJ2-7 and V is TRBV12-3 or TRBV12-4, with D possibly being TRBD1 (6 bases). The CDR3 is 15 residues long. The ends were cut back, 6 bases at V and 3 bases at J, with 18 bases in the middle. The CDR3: CASRLNSKQGYEQYF. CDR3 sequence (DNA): TGTGCCAGCAGACTAAACTCCAAACAGGGCTACGAGCAGTACTTC.

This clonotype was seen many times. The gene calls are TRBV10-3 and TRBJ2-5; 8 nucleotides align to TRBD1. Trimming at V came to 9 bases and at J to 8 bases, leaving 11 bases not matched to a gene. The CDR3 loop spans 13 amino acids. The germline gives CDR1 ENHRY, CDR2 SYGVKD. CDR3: CAISSGGAETQYF. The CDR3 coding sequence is TGTGCCATAAGCTCAGGGGGCGCGGAAACCCAGTACTTC.

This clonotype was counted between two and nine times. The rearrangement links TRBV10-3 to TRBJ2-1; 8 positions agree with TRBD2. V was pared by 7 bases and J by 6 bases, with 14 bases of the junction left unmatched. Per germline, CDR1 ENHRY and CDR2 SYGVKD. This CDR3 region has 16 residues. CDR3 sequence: CAITRGSGGPPNEQFF. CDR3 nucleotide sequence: TGTGCCATCACCCGAGGGTCGGGAGGGCCCCCCAATGAGCAGTTCTTC.

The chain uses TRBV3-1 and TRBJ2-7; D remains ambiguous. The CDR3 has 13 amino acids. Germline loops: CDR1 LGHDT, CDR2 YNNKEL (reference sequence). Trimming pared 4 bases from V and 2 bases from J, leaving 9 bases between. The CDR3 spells CASSPNLAYEQYF. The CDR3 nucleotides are TGTGCCAGCAGCCCTAACTTGGCCTACGAGCAGTACTTC.

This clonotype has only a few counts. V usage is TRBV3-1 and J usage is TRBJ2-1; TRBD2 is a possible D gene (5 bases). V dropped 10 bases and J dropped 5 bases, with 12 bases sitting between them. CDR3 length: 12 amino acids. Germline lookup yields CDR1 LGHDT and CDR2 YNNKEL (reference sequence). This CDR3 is CATKHGNNEQFF. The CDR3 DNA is TGTGCCACCAAACACGGGAACAATGAGCAGTTCTTC.

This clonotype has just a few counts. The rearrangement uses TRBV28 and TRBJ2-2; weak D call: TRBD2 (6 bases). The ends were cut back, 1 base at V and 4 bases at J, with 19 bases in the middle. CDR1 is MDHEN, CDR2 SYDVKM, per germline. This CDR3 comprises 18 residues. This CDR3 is CASSLLGVGLSGTGELFF. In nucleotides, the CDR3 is TGTGCCAGCAGTTTATTGGGGGTTGGACTATCGGGCACCGGGGAGCTGTTTTTT.

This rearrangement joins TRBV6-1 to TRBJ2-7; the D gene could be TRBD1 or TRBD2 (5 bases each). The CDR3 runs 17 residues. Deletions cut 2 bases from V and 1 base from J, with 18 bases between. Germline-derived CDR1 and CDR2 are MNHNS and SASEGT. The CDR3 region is CASSELLPGPTSYEQYF. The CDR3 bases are TGTGCCAGCAGTGAATTGCTCCCGGGGCCCACTTCCTACGAGCAGTACTTC.